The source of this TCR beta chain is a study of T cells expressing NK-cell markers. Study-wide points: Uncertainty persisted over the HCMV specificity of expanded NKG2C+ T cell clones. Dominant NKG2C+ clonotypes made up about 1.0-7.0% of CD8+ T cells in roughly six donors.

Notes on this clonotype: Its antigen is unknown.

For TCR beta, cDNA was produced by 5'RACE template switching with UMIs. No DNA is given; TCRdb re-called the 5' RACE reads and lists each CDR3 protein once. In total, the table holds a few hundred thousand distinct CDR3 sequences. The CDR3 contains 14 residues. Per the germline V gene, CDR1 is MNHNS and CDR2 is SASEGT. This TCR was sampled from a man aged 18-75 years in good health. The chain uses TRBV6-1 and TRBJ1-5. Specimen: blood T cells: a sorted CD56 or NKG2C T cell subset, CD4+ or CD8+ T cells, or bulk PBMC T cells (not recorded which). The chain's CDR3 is CASKWEYSNQPQHF.